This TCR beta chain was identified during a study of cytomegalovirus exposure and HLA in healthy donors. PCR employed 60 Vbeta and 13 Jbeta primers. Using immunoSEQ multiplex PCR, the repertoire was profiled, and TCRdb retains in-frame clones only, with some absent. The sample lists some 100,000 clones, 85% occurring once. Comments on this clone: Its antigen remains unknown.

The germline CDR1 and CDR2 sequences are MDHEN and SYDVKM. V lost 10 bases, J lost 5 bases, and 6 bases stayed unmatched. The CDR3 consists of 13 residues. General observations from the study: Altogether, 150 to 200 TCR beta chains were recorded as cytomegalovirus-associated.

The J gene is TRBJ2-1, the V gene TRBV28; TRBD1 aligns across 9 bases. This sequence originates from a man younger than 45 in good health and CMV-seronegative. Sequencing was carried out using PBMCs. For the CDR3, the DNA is TGTGCCACCCGACAGGGGGGAAACAATGAGCAGTTCTTC. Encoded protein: CATRQGGNNEQFF.